This T cell receptor (beta chain) was documented in a study of CD4 T cells in relation to SARS-CoV-2 and coronaviruses. The CDR3 contains 14 residues. With V trimmed by 4 bases and J by 2 bases, 4 bases remained unmatched. From germline, CDR1 is LGHDT and CDR2 YNNKEL (reference sequence). The table came from immunoSEQ multiplex PCR; TCRdb's copy has only in-frame clones and leaves some out. The sample consists of tens of thousands of clones, 92% of them appearing once. This clonotype was obtained from an adult with COVID-19. This sequence joins TRBV3-1 (or the pseudogene TRBV3-2) and TRBJ1-1; TRBD1 agrees at 7 bases. The sequenced sample was naive CD4+ T cells from PBMCs. Sample subset: naive CD4+ T cells isolated by negative enrichment. CDR3 coding DNA: TGTGCCAGCAGCCTCGGGACAGTTAACACTGAAGCTTTCTTT. As protein: CASSLGTVNTEAFF.